One T cell receptor beta chain is described in this entry. This sample was taken from a study of T-cell memory formation after mild COVID-19. About the research overall: Clustering of TCRs was largely donor specific.

MiXCR was run by TCRdb on the 5' RACE reads, yielding one entry per CDR3 protein. The sample includes about 360,000 distinct CDR3 sequences, about 15% seen only once; the top ten take about 22%. The CDR3 length is 20 residues. The germline gives CDR1 SGHTA, CDR2 FQGNSA. After removal of 0 bases from V and 2 bases from J, the junction contained 14 bases not matched to a gene. The sequence was obtained from a man between 18 and 35 years old who had mild COVID-19 (a few samples of this study predate the infection). Cell type and time point are not known. Material: PBMCs or a T cell subset sorted from them (not recorded which). V gene TRBV7-2 combines with J gene TRBJ2-3; TRBD1 matches at 10 bases. CDR3 DNA: TGTGCCAGCAGCTTAGCGGACAGAAGACAGGGGGCCCTCTTCACAGATACGCAGTATTTT. Translating it yields CASSLADRRQGALFTDTQYF.